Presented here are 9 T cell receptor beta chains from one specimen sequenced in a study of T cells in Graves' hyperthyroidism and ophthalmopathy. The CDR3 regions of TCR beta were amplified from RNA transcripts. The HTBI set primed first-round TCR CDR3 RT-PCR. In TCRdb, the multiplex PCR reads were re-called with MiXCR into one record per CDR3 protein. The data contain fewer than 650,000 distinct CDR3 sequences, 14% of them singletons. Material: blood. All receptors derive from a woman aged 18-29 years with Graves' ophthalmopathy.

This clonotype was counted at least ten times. CDR3 protein: CASSTLTSGRTDTQYF. The CDR3 coding sequence is TGTGCCAGCAGCACCCTGACTAGCGGGAGGACAGATACGCAGTATTTT. The gene calls are TRBV7-6 and TRBJ2-3; 13 bases match TRBD2. The CDR3 extends over 16 amino acids. V was pared by 5 bases and J by 3 bases, with 5 bases of the junction left unmatched. The V gene's germline CDR1 is SGHVS and CDR2 FNYEAQ.

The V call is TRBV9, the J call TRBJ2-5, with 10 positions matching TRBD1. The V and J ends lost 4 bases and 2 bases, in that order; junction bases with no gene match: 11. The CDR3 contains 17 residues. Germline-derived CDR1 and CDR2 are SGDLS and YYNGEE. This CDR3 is CASSPGTGASLQETQYF. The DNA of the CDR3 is TGTGCCAGCAGCCCAGGGACAGGGGCCTCTTTACAAGAGACCCAGTACTTC.

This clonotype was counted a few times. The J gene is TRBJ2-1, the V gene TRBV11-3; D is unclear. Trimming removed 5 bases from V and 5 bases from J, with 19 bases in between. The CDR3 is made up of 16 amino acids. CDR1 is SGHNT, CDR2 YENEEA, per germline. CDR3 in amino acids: CASSTPWVSTNNEQFF. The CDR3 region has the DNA TGTGCCAGCAGCACCCCCTGGGTTTCCACCAACAATGAGCAGTTCTTC. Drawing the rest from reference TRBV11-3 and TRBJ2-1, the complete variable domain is EAGVVQSPRYKIIEKKQPVAFWCNPISGHNTLYWYLQNLGQGPELLIRYENEEAVDDSQLPKDRFSAERLKGVDSTLKIQPAELGDSAVYLCASSTPWVSTNNEQFFGPGTRLTVL.

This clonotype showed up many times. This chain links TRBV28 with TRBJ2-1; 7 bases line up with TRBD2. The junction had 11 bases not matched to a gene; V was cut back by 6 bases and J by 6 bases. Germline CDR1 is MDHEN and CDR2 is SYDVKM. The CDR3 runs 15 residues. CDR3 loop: CASSEAGSSFNEQFF. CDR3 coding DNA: TGTGCCAGCAGCGAAGCGGGAAGCTCGTTCAATGAGCAGTTCTTC.

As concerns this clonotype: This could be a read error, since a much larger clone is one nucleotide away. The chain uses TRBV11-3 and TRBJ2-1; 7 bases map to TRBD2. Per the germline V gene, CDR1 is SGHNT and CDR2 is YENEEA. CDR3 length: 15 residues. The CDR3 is CASRDGGSIYNERFF. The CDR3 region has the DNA TGTGCCAGCAGGGATGGCGGGAGTATCTACAATGAGCGGTTCTTC.

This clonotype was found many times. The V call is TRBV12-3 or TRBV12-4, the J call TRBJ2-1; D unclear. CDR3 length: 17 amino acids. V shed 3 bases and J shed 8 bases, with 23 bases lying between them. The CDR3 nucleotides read TGTGCCAGCAGTTTGTCCCGCCTCGCGGATTGGACGGATGAGCAGTTCTTC. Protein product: CASSLSRLADWTDEQFF.

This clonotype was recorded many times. CDR3 DNA sequence: TGTGCCAGCAGTGAATTGGGACTAGTATACCCAGATACGCAGTATTTT. Protein sequence: CASSELGLVYPDTQYF. This chain joins TRBV2 and TRBJ2-3; 8 bases are a match to TRBD2. The CDR3 contains 16 residues. Germline CDR1 SNHLY, CDR2 FYNNEI. The junction had 8 bases not matched to a gene; V was cut back by 2 bases and J by 4 bases.

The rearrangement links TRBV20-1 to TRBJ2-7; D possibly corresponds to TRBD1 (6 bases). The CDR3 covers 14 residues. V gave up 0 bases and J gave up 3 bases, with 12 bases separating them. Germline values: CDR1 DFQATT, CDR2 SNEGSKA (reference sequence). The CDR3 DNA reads TGCAGTGCTAGAGATCTAGGACAGTTCTACGAGCAGTACTTC. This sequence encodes CSARDLGQFYEQYF.

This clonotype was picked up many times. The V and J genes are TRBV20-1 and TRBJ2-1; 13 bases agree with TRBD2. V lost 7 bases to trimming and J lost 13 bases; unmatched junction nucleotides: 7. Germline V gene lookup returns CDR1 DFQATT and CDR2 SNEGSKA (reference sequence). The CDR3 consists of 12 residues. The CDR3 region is CSVRTSGRPQFF. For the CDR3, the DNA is TGCAGTGTTAGGACTAGCGGGAGACCACAGTTCTTC.